This T cell receptor (beta chain) was recorded in a study of blood T cell repertoires in COVID-19. Study-wide background: COVID-19 samples from acute and convalescent phases originated in the United States, Italy and Spain. Sample material is recorded as cDNA or gDNA derived from T cells, B-cell-depleted T cells, or PBMCs.

Per the original data handling: The assay estimated nucleated cells by amplifying reference gene primers. Sequencing was performed with immunoSEQ multiplex PCR; in TCRdb, only in-frame clones are kept and a portion is missing. The DNA was the basis for D and trimming; V, J and clone size are from that table. The repertoire consists of more than 60,000 clones, with approximately 87% occurring once and the leading ten covering approximately 4.7%. This clone was counted only a few times. Germline V CDR1 and CDR2: SNHLY, FYNNEI. This CDR3 has 15 amino acids. V was shortened by 6 bases and J by 1 base, with 13 bases between the two germline ends.

V and J are TRBV2 and TRBJ2-4; tentative D call: TRBD1 (6 bases). Sequenced material: peripheral blood. The receptor was isolated from a man over 45 with active COVID-19. DNA of the CDR3: TGTGCCAGCAGGGAACAGGGTTTTGCCAAAAACATTCAGTACTTC. This translates into CASREQGFAKNIQYF.